The 10 T cell receptor beta chains below were found in one sample sequenced in a study of blood T cell repertoires in COVID-19. The assay was immunoSEQ multiplex PCR, and TCRdb's table has in-frame clones only and misses some. The sample contains around 230,000 clones, approximately 89% of which appear only once. Sequencing input: PBMCs or T cells enriched from blood (not recorded which). Every receptor here comes from a woman in her thirties or forties with acute COVID-19.

The rearrangement links TRBV7-7 to TRBJ1-1; D unresolved. The CDR3 runs to 13 residues. Germline CDR1 reads SSHAT; CDR2 reads FNYEAQ (reference sequence). V was shortened by 6 bases and J by 2 bases, with 10 bases between the two germline ends. The CDR3 protein is CASSSEQNTEAFF. In DNA form, the CDR3 reads TGTGCCAGCAGTTCAGAACAAAACACTGAAGCTTTCTTT.

This clone appeared a single time. The chain uses TRBV2 and TRBJ2-7, with 7 bases that match TRBD2. CDR1 is SNHLY, CDR2 FYNNEI, per germline. J gave up 4 bases and V 6 bases, and 6 bases lay outside the gene matches. The CDR3 runs 13 residues. The CDR3 nucleotides are TGTGCCAGCAGGGAAAGCGGGAAGTACGAGCAGTACGTC. It translates to CASRESGKYEQYV.

The gene calls are TRBV9 and TRBJ1-2, with D possibly matching TRBD1 (6 bases). The CDR3 spans 13 residues. Trimming took off 6 bases at V and 3 bases at J, with 12 bases between the two ends. The germline V gene has CDR1 SGDLS and CDR2 YYNGEE. The CDR3 DNA is TGTGCCAGCACCCTAGGGGGGGACTATGGCTACACCTTC. It encodes CASTLGGDYGYTF.

The chain employs TRBV6-2 or TRBV6-3 and TRBJ1-2; TRBD1 matches at 9 bases. This CDR3 has 13 residues. V dropped 5 bases and J dropped 8; count of bases not matched to a gene: 6. In germline, CDR1 is MNHEY, CDR2 SVGEGT. CDR3 protein: CASSRRTGDGYTF. Written as DNA, the CDR3 is TGTGCCAGCAGTCGGAGGACAGGGGACGGCTACACCTTC.

The V gene is TRBV9, the J gene TRBJ1-4, with TRBD1 matching 9 bases. Germline V gene lookup returns CDR1 SGDLS and CDR2 YYNGEE. The CDR3 consists of 16 residues. V trimming: 4 bases; J trimming: 5 bases; junction bases outside the gene matches: 9. CDR3 region: CASSTRQGGPNEKLFF. CDR3 in DNA: TGTGCCAGCAGCACCCGACAGGGGGGGCCCAATGAAAAACTGTTTTTT. Filled out from reference TRBV9 and TRBJ1-4, the complete variable domain reads DSGVTQTPKHLITATGQRVTLRCSPRSGDLSVYWYQQSLDQGLQFLIQYYNGEERAKGNILERFSAQQFPDLHSELNLSSLELGDSALYFCASSTRQGGPNEKLFFGSGTQLSVL.

V is TRBV9 and J is TRBJ1-6; TRBD1 matches at 8 bases. The CDR3 runs 16 residues. The germline V gene encodes CDR1 SGDLS and CDR2 YYNGEE. V shed 0 bases and J 10 bases; nucleotides not matched to a gene: 9. The CDR3 region has the DNA TGTGCCAGCAGCGTAGATGGGCAGGGGGCAAGGTCACCCCTCCACTTT. Amino acid sequence: CASSVDGQGARSPLHF.

The gene calls are TRBV4-3 and TRBJ2-2; 9 nucleotides line up with TRBD1. This CDR3 is built from 16 residues. Germline loops: CDR1 LGHNA, CDR2 YSLEER. V was pared by 2 bases and J by 5 bases, with 6 bases of the junction left unmatched. The CDR3: CASSQSQGASTGELFF. The CDR3 DNA sequence: TGCGCCAGCAGCCAATCACAGGGGGCATCGACCGGGGAGCTGTTTTTT.

V gene TRBV2 combines with J gene TRBJ1-4, with D perhaps matching TRBD1 (5 bases). The germline V gene encodes CDR1 SNHLY and CDR2 FYNNEI. This CDR3 comprises 13 residues. Trimming removed 6 bases at V and 8 bases at J, with 13 bases between. The CDR3 DNA sequence: TGTGCCAGCAGGGGGGGACGCGACGAAAAACTGTTTTTT. The encoded protein is CASRGGRDEKLFF.

The rearrangement links TRBV27 to TRBJ1-2; the match to TRBD1 covers 7 bases. The CDR3 covers 14 residues. The germline V gene encodes CDR1 MNHEY and CDR2 SMNVEV (reference sequence). V was clipped by 5 bases and J by 5 bases; unmatched bases: 8. The CDR3 coding sequence is TGTGCCAGCAGTCCCCAGACAGGGATTTATGGCTACACCTTC. Amino acids: CASSPQTGIYGYTF.

The chain uses TRBV19 and TRBJ2-5, with D maybe TRBD2 (6 bases). V was cut by 6 bases and J by 4 bases, with 15 bases left in between. The CDR3 covers 14 residues. Germline loops: CDR1 LNHDA, CDR2 SQIVND (reference sequence). The CDR3 reads CASRPPGGAETQYF. The DNA of the CDR3 is TGTGCCAGTAGGCCCCCCGGCGGGGCAGAGACCCAGTACTTC.